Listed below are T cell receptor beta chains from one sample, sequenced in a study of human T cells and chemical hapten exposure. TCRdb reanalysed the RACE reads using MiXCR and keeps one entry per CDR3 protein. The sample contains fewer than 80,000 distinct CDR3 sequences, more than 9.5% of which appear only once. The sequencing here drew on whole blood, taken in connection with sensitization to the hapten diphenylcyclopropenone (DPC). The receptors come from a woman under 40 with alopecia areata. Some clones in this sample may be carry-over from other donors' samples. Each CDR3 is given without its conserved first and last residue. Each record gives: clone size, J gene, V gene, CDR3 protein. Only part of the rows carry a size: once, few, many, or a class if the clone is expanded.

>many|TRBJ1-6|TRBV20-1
SARDRRESPYNSPLH
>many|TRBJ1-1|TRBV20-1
SARTANTEAF
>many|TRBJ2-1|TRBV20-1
SARAVSSYNEQF
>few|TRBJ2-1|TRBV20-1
SASPGGGIYNEQF
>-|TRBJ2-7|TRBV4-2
ASSQGRDYEQY
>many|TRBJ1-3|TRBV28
ASRQGVLDTIY
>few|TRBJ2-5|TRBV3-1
ASSQGRARGETQY
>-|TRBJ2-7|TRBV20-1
SAITTRDRASYEQY
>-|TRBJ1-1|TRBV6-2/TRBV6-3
ASFTGYPSEAF
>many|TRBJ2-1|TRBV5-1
ASSLEGRDEQF
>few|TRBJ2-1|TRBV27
ASSSSTPGRSYNEQF
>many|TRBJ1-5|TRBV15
ATSRTDFQPQH
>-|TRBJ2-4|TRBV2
ASRPGPLAKNIQY
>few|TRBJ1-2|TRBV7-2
ASSLRIQTGGYT
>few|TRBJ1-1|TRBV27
ASSTQGDGTEAF
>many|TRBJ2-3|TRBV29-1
SVLTDTQY
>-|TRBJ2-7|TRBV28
ASSGSEQY
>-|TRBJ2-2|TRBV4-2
ASSQVIQNTGELF
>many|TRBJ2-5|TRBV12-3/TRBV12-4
ASSPRTAQETQY
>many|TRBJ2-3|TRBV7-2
ASSVNRGGRTDTQY
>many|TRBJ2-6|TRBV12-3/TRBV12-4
ASSLAWDSSGANVLT
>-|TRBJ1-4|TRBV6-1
ASSGDTRGEKLF
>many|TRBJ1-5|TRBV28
ASRVFAQPQH
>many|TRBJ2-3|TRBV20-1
SATGTGRSGTDTQY
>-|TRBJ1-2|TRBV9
ASSGGFGYT
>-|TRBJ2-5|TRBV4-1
ASSQDGSSQGRETQY
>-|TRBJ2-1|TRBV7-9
ASSLGRHNEQF
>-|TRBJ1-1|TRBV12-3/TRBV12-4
ASSLGLDNTEAF